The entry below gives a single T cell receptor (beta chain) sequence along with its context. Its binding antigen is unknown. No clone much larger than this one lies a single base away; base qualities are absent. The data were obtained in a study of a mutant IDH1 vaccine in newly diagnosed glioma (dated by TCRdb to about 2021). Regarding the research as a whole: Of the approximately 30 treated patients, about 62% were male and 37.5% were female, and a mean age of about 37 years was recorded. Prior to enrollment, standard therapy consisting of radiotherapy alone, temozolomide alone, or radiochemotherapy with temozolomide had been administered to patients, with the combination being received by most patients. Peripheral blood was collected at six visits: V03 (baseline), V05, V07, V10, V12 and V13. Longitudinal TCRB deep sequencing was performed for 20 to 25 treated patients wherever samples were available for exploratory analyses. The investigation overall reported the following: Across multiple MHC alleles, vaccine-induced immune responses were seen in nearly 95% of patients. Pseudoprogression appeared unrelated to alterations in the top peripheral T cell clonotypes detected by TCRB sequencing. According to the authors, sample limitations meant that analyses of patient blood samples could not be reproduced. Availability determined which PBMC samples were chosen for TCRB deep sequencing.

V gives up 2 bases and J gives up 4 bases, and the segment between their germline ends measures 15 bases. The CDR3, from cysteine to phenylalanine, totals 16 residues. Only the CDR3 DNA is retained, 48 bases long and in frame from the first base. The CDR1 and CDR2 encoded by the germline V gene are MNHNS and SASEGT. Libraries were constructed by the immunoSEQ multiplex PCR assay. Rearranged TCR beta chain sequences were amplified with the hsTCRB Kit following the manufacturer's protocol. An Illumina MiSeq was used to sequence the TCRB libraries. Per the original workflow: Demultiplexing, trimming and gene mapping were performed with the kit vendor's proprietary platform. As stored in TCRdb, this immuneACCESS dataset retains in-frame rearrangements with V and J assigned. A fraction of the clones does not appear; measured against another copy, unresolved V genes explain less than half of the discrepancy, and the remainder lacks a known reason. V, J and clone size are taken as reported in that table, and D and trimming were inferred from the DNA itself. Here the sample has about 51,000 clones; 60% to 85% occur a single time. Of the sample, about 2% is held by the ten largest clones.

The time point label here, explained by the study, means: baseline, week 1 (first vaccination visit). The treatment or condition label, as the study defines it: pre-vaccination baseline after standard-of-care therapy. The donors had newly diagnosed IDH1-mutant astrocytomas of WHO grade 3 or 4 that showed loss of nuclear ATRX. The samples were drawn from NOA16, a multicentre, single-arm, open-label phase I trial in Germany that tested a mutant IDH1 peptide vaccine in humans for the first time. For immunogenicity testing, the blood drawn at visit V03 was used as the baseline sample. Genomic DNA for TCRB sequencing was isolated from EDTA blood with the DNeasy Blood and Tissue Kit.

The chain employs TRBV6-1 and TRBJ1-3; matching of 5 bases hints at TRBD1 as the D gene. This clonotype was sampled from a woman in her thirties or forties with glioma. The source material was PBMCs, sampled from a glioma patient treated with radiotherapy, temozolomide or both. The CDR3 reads CASSERNWDRGNTIYF. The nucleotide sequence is TGTGCCAGCAGTGAAAGGAACTGGGACCGGGGAAACACCATATATTTT.